The 12 T cell receptor beta chains below all came from one sample that was sequenced in a study of T cells expressing NK-cell markers. TCRdb reprocessed the 5' RACE reads, with one entry per CDR3 protein and no DNA. The sample spans 350,000 to 400,000 distinct CDR3 sequences; the ten largest clones claim 9.5% to 12%. Sequencing was performed on blood T cells: a sorted CD56 or NKG2C T cell subset, CD4+ or CD8+ T cells, or bulk PBMC T cells (not recorded which). These receptors originate from a woman aged 45-65 years in good health.

The chain couples TRBV12-3 or TRBV12-4 to TRBJ2-1; TCRdb selects TRBD1, and the lack of DNA leaves this call unchecked. This CDR3 is 15 amino acids long. CDR3 protein: CASSLVDRGGGEQFF.

This chain connects TRBV5-1 to TRBJ2-1. CDR3 length: 13 residues. Germline CDR1 reads SGHRS; CDR2 reads YFSETQ. CDR3 region: CASSWEQINEQFF.

J is TRBJ2-1 and V is TRBV7-2; there is no DNA to check the TCRdb D call of TRBD1. The germline V gene has CDR1 SGHTA and CDR2 FQGNSA. CDR3 length: 15 residues. The CDR3: CASSPGRTSYREQFF.

The CDR3 loop reads CASSPSGTSHRETQYF. The chain couples TRBV3-1 to TRBJ2-5; TCRdb designates TRBD2, a call that cannot be tested without DNA. Germline CDR1 reads LGHDT; CDR2 reads YNNKEL (reference sequence). The CDR3 totals 16 residues.

V is TRBV20-1 and J is TRBJ2-2; TCRdb gives TRBD2 as the D gene, but with no DNA this cannot be confirmed. Germline lookup yields CDR1 DFQATT and CDR2 SNEGSKA (reference sequence). This CDR3 comprises 18 residues. The CDR3 protein is CSAQRGLAGAANTGELFF.

The rearrangement uses TRBV6-5 and TRBJ1-2; lacking DNA, the TRBD1 call made by TCRdb goes unchecked. The germline V gene has CDR1 MNHEY and CDR2 SVGAGI. This CDR3 spans 15 amino acids. CDR3: CASSFGTGDLYGYTF.

The chain joins TRBV24-1 to TRBJ1-3; TCRdb's assignment of TRBD1 cannot be checked, as there is no DNA. From germline, CDR1 is KGHDR and CDR2 SFDVKD. This CDR3 comprises 13 residues. CDR3 sequence reads: CATSASQGTTIYF.

The rearrangement links TRBV7-8 to TRBJ2-1; TCRdb designates TRBD1, a call that cannot be tested without DNA. Germline-derived CDR1 and CDR2 are SGHVS and FQNEAQ. There are 15 residues in the CDR3. The CDR3 here is CASSFLRGDHNEQFF. Combining the CDR3 with reference TRBV7-8 and TRBJ2-1 gives the whole variable domain GAGVSQSPRYKVAKRGQDVALRCDPISGHVSLFWYQQALGQGPEFLTYFQNEAQLDKSGLPSDRFFAERPEGSVSTLKIQRTQQEDSAVYLCASSFLRGDHNEQFFGPGTRLTVL.

The gene calls are TRBV10-3 and TRBJ2-1; TCRdb returns TRBD2, unconfirmable since there is no DNA. The CDR3 runs 13 residues. CDR1 is ENHRY, CDR2 SYGVKD, per germline. The CDR3 loop is CAIRALDYNEQFF.

The chain is built from TRBV12-3 or TRBV12-4 and TRBJ1-4; with no DNA, the TCRdb D assignment of TRBD1 cannot be verified. The CDR3 consists of 15 residues. CDR3 protein: CASSPPGTSYEKLFF.

This sequence joins TRBV5-5 and TRBJ2-1; TCRdb's D call, TRBD1, is unchecked because there is no DNA. CDR1 and CDR2 (germline): SGHKS, YYEKEE (reference sequence). There are 13 residues in the CDR3. CDR3: CASSAGPNNEQFF.

The chain carries TRBV27 and TRBJ2-3; TCRdb proposes TRBD1, but this gene call is untestable without DNA. CDR1 is MNHEY and CDR2 is SMNVEV in the germline V gene (reference sequence). The CDR3 covers 16 residues. The chain's CDR3 is CASSLRDRVGTDTQYF.